The 9 T cell receptor beta chains below come from one sample, sequenced in a study of blood T cell repertoires in COVID-19. TCRdb keeps only in-frame clones here, not all; method: immunoSEQ multiplex PCR. The sample contains about 280,000 clones, roughly 90% of which appear only once. Sample: peripheral blood. The source is a man aged 35-49 years with acute or convalescent COVID-19.

This clone has only one observation. CDR3 sequence reads: CASSTGTGSGYTF. CDR3 sequence (DNA): TGTGCCAGCAGTACCGGGACAGGGAGCGGCTACACCTTC. The chain combines TRBV6-5 with TRBJ1-2; TRBD1 agrees at 9 bases. Looked up from germline, CDR1 is MNHEY and CDR2 is SVGAGI. There are 13 residues in the CDR3. Trimming took 5 bases from V and 8 from J; bases not matched to a gene: 6.

The V and J genes are TRBV19 and TRBJ1-6, with D unresolved. Germline CDR1 and CDR2: LNHDA and SQIVND (reference sequence). Trimming removed 8 bases from V and 4 bases from J, with 9 bases in between. CDR3 length equals 13 residues. In DNA, the CDR3 is TGTGCCAGTGGTTGGCAATATAATTCACCCCTCCACTTT. Translating gives CASGWQYNSPLHF.

This chain links TRBV7-8 with TRBJ2-7; 7 positions agree with TRBD1. The CDR3 extends over 15 amino acids. J gave up 0 bases and V 5 bases, and 7 bases lay outside the gene matches. Germline V gene lookup returns CDR1 SGHVS and CDR2 FQNEAQ. CDR3 sequence reads: CASSLLTGLSYEQYF. CDR3 sequence (DNA): TGTGCCAGCAGCCTTTTGACAGGGCTCTCCTACGAGCAGTACTTC.

The rearrangement uses TRBV12-3 or TRBV12-4 and TRBJ2-2; no reliable D call. V lost 5 bases and J lost 6, with 10 bases in between. This CDR3 contains 13 residues. Here the CDR3 reads CASSPLGAGELFF. The CDR3 DNA reads TGTGCCAGCAGTCCCTTGGGCGCCGGGGAGCTGTTTTTT.

The chain is built from TRBV6-5 and TRBJ2-7; 9 nucleotides align to TRBD1. Trimming cost V 5 bases and J 6 bases; bases outside gene matches: 8. The CDR3 totals 14 residues. CDR1 is MNHEY and CDR2 is SVGAGI in the germline V gene. CDR3 amino acids: CASSRRTGVSEQYF. CDR3 coding DNA: TGTGCCAGCAGTCGACGGACAGGGGTGAGCGAGCAGTACTTC.

This rearrangement joins TRBV5-1 to TRBJ1-2; the D gene is possibly TRBD1 (6 bases). The CDR3 spans 15 residues. Germline CDR1 reads SGHRS; CDR2 reads YFSETQ. Between the trimmed V and J ends, which lost 0 bases and 2 bases, there was a span of 11 bases. The DNA of the CDR3 is TGCGCCAGCAGCTTGGTCCCAGGGACAAACTATGGCTACACCTTC. Its translation is CASSLVPGTNYGYTF. Looking up the rest from reference TRBV5-1 and TRBJ1-2 gives the full variable domain: KAGVTQTPRYLIKTRGQQVTLSCSPISGHRSVSWYQQTPGQGLQFLFEYFSETQRNKGNFPGRFSGRQFSNSRSEMNVSTLELGDSALYLCASSLVPGTNYGYTFGSGTRLTVV.

The V call is TRBV5-4, the J call TRBJ2-7, with TRBD2 matching 9 bases. Germline loops: CDR1 SGHNT, CDR2 YYREEE (reference sequence). The CDR3 runs 14 residues. V dropped 5 bases and J dropped 3; count of bases not matched to a gene: 6. CDR3 region: CASRNSGGGYEQYF. For the CDR3, the DNA is TGTGCCAGCAGAAATAGCGGGGGAGGCTACGAGCAGTACTTC.

This chain connects TRBV29-1 to TRBJ1-5; 9 bases line up with TRBD1. The CDR3 loop spans 13 amino acids. Germline lookup yields CDR1 SQVTM and CDR2 ANQGSEA. J lost 6 bases, V lost 6 bases, and 6 bases had no gene match. The CDR3 DNA is TGCAGCGTGGGGGGACAGGGCGGTCAGCCCCAGCATTTT. As protein: CSVGGQGGQPQHF.

The V call is TRBV29-1, the J call TRBJ1-2; perhaps TRBD1 as D (6 bases). The germline V and J ends were trimmed by 7 bases and 4 bases, with 16 bases remaining between them. CDR3 length: 13 residues. Germline CDR1 SQVTM, CDR2 ANQGSEA. The CDR3 nucleotides are TGCAGCGCTCCGGACAGAGGATTCTATGGCTACACCTTC. Translating gives CSAPDRGFYGYTF.